The clone carrying this TCR beta chain was seen ten or more times. What it recognizes is unknown. An absence of ophthalmopathy progression within 18 months meant stable Graves' hyperthyroidism. Patients aged 18 to 65 with hyperthyroidism were newly diagnosed, with duration under 2 months. Exclusion criteria comprised uncontrolled infection, other autoimmune disease, pregnancy or lactation. This entry comes from a study of T cells in Graves' hyperthyroidism and ophthalmopathy. CDR3 size: 14 residues. Germline loops: CDR1 MNHEY, CDR2 SMNVEV (reference sequence). V gave up 4 bases and J gave up 6 bases; unmatched junction bases: 5. TCR beta CDR3 sequences were amplified from RNA transcripts. Researchers ran a first-round RT-PCR on the TCR CDR3 using the HTBI primer set. Each CDR3 protein gets one entry after TCRdb re-called the multiplex PCR reads with MiXCR. The sample consists of 400,000 to 550,000 distinct CDR3 sequences, approximately 15% of them appearing once.

Regarding the study as a whole: Blood also carried most thyroid clonotypes expanded above 0.001.

The clonotype comes from a woman aged 18 to 35 with Graves' hyperthyroidism. Specimen: blood. The V and J genes are TRBV27 and TRBJ1-2; TRBD1 matches at 10 bases. DNA of the CDR3: TGTGCCAGCAGTTACGGACAGGGGGTAAATGGCTACACCTTC. Its protein product is CASSYGQGVNGYTF.